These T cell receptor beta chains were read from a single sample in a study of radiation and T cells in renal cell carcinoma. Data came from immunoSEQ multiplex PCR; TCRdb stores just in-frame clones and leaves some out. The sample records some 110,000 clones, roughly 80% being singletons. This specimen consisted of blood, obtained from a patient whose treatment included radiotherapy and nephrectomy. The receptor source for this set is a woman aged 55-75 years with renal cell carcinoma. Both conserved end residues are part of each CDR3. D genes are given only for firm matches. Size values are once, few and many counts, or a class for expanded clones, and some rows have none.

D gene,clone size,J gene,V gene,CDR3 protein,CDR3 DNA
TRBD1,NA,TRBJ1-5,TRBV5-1,CASSPGQGDLSF,TGCGCCAGCAGCCCGGGACAGGGGGACTTATCTTTT
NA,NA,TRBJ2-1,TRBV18,CASSPSGSNEQFF,TGTGCCAGCTCACCAAGCGGGTCGAATGAGCAGTTCTTC
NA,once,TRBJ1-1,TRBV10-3,CAIGGSDRTEAFF,TGTGCCATCGGCGGGTCTGATAGGACTGAAGCTTTCTTT
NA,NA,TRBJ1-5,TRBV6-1,CASTISGLNQPQHF,TGTGCCAGCACCATCAGTGGGCTAAATCAGCCCCAGCATTTT
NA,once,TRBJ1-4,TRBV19,CASAIGRGDEKLFF,TGTGCCAGCGCGATTGGACGGGGCGACGAAAAACTGTTTTTT
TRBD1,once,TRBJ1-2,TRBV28,CASTGGYGYTF,TGTGCCAGCACAGGGGGCTATGGCTACACCTTC
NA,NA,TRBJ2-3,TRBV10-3,CAYSVRGYF,TGTGCCTATAGCGTTAGGGGGTATTTT
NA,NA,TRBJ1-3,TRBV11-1,CASSRSGNTIYF,TGTGCCAGCAGCCGATCTGGAAACACCATATATTTT
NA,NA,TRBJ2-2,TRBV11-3,CASSLAGSNTGELFF,TGTGCCAGCAGCTTGGCAGGGTCGAACACCGGGGAGCTGTTTTTT
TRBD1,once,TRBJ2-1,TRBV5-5,CASSQGQGAYNEQFF,TGTGCCAGCAGCCAGGGACAGGGCGCCTACAATGAGCAGTTCTTC
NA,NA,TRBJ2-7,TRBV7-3,CASSLMGGIAYEQYF,TGTGCCAGCAGCTTAATGGGGGGAATAGCCTACGAGCAGTACTTC
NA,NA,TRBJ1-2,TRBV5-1,CASSPDSYGYTF,TGCGCCAGCAGCCCTGACAGCTATGGCTACACCTTC
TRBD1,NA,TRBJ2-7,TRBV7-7,CASSLGPDRGLYEQYF,TGTGCTAGCAGCTTAGGCCCCGACAGGGGGTTATACGAGCAGTACTTC
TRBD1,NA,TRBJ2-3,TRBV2,CASSDRWDRGTDTQYF,TGTGCCAGCAGTGATAGATGGGACAGGGGTACAGATACGCAGTATTTT
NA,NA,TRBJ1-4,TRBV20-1,CSAHTWEKLFF,TGCAGTGCCCACACCTGGGAAAAACTGTTTTTT
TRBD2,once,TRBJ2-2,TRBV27,CASSLRRLAGSLYTGELFF,TGTGCCAGCAGTTTACGCAGACTAGCGGGAAGTCTTTACACCGGGGAGCTGTTTTTT
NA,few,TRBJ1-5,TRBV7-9,CASSLDWGDQPQHF,TGTGCCAGCAGCTTGGATTGGGGGGATCAGCCCCAGCATTTT
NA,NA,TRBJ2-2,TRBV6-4,CASSAISRGVQQATGELFF,TGTGCCAGCAGCGCGATCTCGCGCGGAGTACAACAGGCCACCGGGGAGCTGTTTTTT
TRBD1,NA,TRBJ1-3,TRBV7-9,CASSPGQGPGNTIYF,TGTGCCAGCAGCCCGGGACAGGGACCTGGAAACACCATATATTTT
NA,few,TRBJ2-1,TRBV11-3,CASSLGEVGNEQFF,TGTGCCAGCAGCTTAGGGGAAGTGGGCAATGAGCAGTTCTTC
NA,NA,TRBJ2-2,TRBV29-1,CSVDGFSAGELFF,TGCAGCGTTGACGGGTTTTCGGCCGGGGAGCTGTTTTTT
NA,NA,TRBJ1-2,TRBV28,CASSRRDGGGGYTF,TGTGCCAGCAGCCGCCGGGACGGAGGGGGAGGCTACACCTTC
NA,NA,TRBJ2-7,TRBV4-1,CASSQEDGGDYEQYF,TGCGCCAGCAGCCAAGAGGACGGAGGGGACTACGAGCAGTACTTC
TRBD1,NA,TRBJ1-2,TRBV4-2,CASSHTGGDYGYTF,TGTGCCAGCAGCCATACAGGGGGCGACTATGGCTACACCTTC
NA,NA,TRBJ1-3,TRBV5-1,CASSLVSGALINSGNTIYF,TGCGCCAGCAGCTTGGTCTCCGGGGCTCTAATTAACTCTGGAAACACCATATATTTT
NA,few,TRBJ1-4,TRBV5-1,CASSLSGLNEKLFF,TGCGCCAGCAGCTTGTCAGGGTTGAATGAAAAACTGTTTTTT
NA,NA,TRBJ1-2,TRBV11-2,CASSLDRRGYTF,TGTGCCAGCAGCTTAGATCGACGCGGCTACACCTTC
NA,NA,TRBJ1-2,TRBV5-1,CASSLEGYYGYTF,TGCGCCAGCAGCTTGGAAGGGTACTATGGCTACACCTTC
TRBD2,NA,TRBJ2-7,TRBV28,CASRPGGSPYEQYF,TGTGCCAGCAGACCCGGCGGGAGCCCCTACGAGCAGTACTTC
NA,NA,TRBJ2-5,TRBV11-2,CASSWGVQETQYF,TGTGCCAGCAGCTGGGGGGTCCAAGAGACCCAGTACTTC
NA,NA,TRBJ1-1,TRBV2,CASSVQGANTEAFF,TGTGCCAGCAGTGTACAGGGAGCGAACACTGAAGCTTTCTTT
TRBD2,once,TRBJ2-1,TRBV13,CASSSSHIAGGNEQFF,TGTGCCAGCAGCTCCTCCCATATAGCGGGGGGCAATGAGCAGTTCTTC
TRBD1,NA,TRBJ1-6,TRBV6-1,CASKEGTGYNSPLHF,TGTGCCAGCAAAGAGGGGACAGGGTATAATTCACCCCTCCACTTT
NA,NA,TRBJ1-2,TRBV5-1,CASSLGQNYGYTF,TGCGCCAGCAGCTTGGGACAGAACTATGGCTACACCTTC
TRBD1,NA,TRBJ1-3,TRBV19,CASTWDRETGNTIYF,TGTGCCAGTACCTGGGACAGGGAAACTGGAAACACCATATATTTT
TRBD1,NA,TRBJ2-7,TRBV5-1,CASQRTGAIYEQYF,TGCGCCAGCCAAAGGACAGGGGCCATCTACGAGCAGTACTTC
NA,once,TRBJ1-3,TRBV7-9,CASSQDSGNTIYF,TGTGCCAGCAGCCAGGACTCTGGAAACACCATATATTTT
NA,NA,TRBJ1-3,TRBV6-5,CASSEGQAGNTIYF,TGTGCCAGCAGTGAAGGCCAGGCAGGAAACACCATATATTTT
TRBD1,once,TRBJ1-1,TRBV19,CATRLSRGTNTEAFF,TGTGCCACCAGACTTAGCAGGGGGACGAACACTGAAGCTTTCTTT
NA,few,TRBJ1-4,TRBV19,CATGGTTNEKLFF,TGTGCCACTGGGGGAACAACTAATGAAAAACTGTTTTTT
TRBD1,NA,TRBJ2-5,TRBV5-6,CASSSGTGGETQYF,TGTGCCAGCAGCTCCGGGACAGGGGGAGAGACCCAGTACTTC
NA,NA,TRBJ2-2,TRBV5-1,CASSLGGGELFF,TGCGCCAGCAGCTTGGGCGGCGGGGAGCTGTTTTTT
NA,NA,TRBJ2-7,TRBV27,CASSPYPEGGRRYEQYF,TGTGCCAGCAGTCCCTACCCGGAAGGGGGGCGTCGGTACGAGCAGTACTTC
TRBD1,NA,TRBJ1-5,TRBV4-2,CASSLTGTGNQPQHF,TGTGCCAGCAGCTTGACAGGGACAGGGAATCAGCCCCAGCATTTT